The present TCR beta chain was sequenced within a study of blood T cell repertoires in COVID-19. Trimming took 6 bases from V and 4 from J; bases not matched to a gene: 4. The CDR3 totals 14 residues. The V gene's germline CDR1 is LNHDA and CDR2 SQIVND (reference sequence). Repertoires were generated with immunoSEQ multiplex PCR, while TCRdb's copy carries only in-frame clones and drops some. The sample contains over 75,000 clones, approximately 90% of which appear only once. The sequencing sample was made of peripheral blood. The chain couples TRBV19 to TRBJ2-3; 10 bases agree with TRBD2. The sequence derives from a human donor with active COVID-19. The donor label of this sample is uncertain. The CDR3 sequence: CASRRSGGADTQYF. CDR3 nucleotide sequence: TGTGCCAGTAGGAGGAGCGGGGGGGCAGATACGCAGTATTTT. Using reference TRBV19 and TRBJ2-3 for the parts outside the CDR3, the full variable domain is DGGITQSPKYLFRKEGQNVTLSCEQNLNHDAMYWYRQDPGQGLRLIYYSQIVNDFQKGDIAEGYSVSREKKESFPLTVTSAQKNPTAFYLCASRRSGGADTQYFGPGTRLTVL.